In this sample, the clone carrying this T cell receptor beta chain is large. V gave up 1 base and J gave up 9 bases, with 7 bases separating them. Germline V CDR1 and CDR2: SGHTA, FQGNSA. The CDR3 has 12 amino acids. The sample belongs to a study of tumor-infiltrating lymphocytes in oesophageal squamous cell carcinoma. TCRdb used MiXCR to reprocess the PCR reads, holding one entry per CDR3 protein. The data show roughly 20,000 distinct CDR3 sequences, less than 45% seen once. The sequenced material came from normal esophageal tissue next to the tumor. The chain is built from TRBV7-2 and TRBJ2-1; no clear D gene. The TCR sequence derives from a male donor with esophageal squamous cell carcinoma. The CDR3 nucleotides are TGTGCCAGCAGCTTAGGAGTTGTTGAGCAGTTCTTC. Amino acid sequence: CASSLGVVEQFF. Combining the CDR3 with reference TRBV7-2 and TRBJ2-1 gives the whole variable domain GAGVSQSPSNKVTEKGKDVELRCDPISGHTALYWYRQSLGQGLEFLIYFQGNSAPDKSGLPSDRFSAERTGGSVSTLTIQRTQQEDSAVYLCASSLGVVEQFFGPGTRLTVL.